This T cell receptor (beta chain) was found in a study of cytomegalovirus exposure and HLA in healthy donors. This clone was found once. The antigen is undetermined. Whole-study findings and limits: One later analysis reportedly identified an Asian-associated ancestry cluster that showed fewer N-insertions than the roughly 600-donor mean.

Germline V lookup: CDR1 SNHLY, CDR2 FYNNEI. The CDR3 extends over 14 amino acids. V was pared by 6 bases and J by 3 bases, with 1 base of the junction left unmatched. 13 Jbeta primers and 60 Vbeta primers were used for the PCR. Here immunoSEQ multiplex PCR was the method, and the copy in TCRdb shows in-frame clones only, minus some. The repertoire has 200,000 to 250,000 clones, about 70% of them found once; the top ten carry about 1.9%. Sequencing used PBMCs. The chain links TRBV2 to TRBJ2-5; 13 bases agree with TRBD2. This sequence originates from a woman aged 25 to 39 in good health and CMV-seronegative. CDR3 region: CASRGTSGEETQYF. CDR3 bases: TGTGCCAGCAGGGGGACTAGCGGGGAAGAGACCCAGTACTTC.